Sequencing of this TCR beta chain was carried out in a study of identical twins. Study-level results: Fewer insertions were carried by abundant cord blood beta clonotypes, but none was seen in memory repertoires. Twin-shared out-of-frame alpha sequences showed excess low generation probability.

TCRdb re-called the 5' RACE reads through MiXCR, storing one row per CDR3 protein. The sample lists 1,800,000 or so distinct CDR3 sequences; around 33% were seen once. About this clonotype: Its antigen remains unknown.

Germline V gene sequence: CDR1 KGHSH, CDR2 LQKENI. The CDR3 runs 13 residues. The V gene lost 0 bases and the J gene lost 6 bases, with 6 bases spanning the gap. The clonotype originates from a newborn girl in good health. This chain links TRBV18 with TRBJ2-1; the D is unclear. The sequenced material came from cord blood. CDR3 in amino acids: CASSPPISNEQFF. The CDR3 DNA reads as TGTGCCAGCTCACCACCAATAAGCAATGAGCAGTTCTTC.